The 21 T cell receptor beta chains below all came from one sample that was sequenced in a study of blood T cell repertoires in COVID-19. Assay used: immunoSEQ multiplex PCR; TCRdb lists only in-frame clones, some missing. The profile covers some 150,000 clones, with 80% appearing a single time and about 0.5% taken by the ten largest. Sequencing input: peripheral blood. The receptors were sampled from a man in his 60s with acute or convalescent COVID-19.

CDR3 DNA: TGTGCCAGCAGGGAGGATGATAGATCGCAGTATTTT. The encoded protein is CASREDDRSQYF. V usage is TRBV12-3 or TRBV12-4 and J usage is TRBJ2-3, with D perhaps matching TRBD2 (5 bases). The length of the CDR3 is 12 residues. The V gene lost 6 bases and the J gene lost 10 bases, with 14 bases spanning the gap.

The CDR3 here is CASSHGPGQGNEKLFF. The CDR3 nucleotides are TGTGCCAGCAGCCACGGGCCGGGACAGGGGAATGAAAAACTGTTTTTT. The gene calls are TRBV4-2 and TRBJ1-4; 10 bases are shared with TRBD1. The trim removed 3 bases at V and 5 bases at J, leaving 6 bases unmatched. The V gene's germline CDR1 is LGHNA and CDR2 YNFKEQ. This CDR3 is 16 amino acids long.

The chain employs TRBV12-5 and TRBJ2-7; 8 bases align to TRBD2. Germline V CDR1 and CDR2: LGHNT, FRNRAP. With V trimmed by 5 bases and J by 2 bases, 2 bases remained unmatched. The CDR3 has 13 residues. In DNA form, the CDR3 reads TGTGCTAGTGGTAGCGGGAGACCCTACGAGCAGTACTTC. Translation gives CASGSGRPYEQYF.

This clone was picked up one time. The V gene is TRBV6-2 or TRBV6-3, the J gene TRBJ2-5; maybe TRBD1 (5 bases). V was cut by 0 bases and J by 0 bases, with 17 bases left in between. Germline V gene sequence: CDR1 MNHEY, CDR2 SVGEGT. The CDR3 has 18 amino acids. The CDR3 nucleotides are TGTGCCAGCAGTTACTCCGGCAGGGTACGGAAGGACCAAGAGACCCAGTACTTC. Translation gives CASSYSGRVRKDQETQYF.

CDR3 loop: CASSLTGQGGETQYF. CDR3 bases: TGTGCCAGCAGTTTAACAGGGCAGGGTGGTGAGACCCAGTACTTC. The chain links TRBV28 to TRBJ2-5; a weak D match, TRBD1 (6 bases). Germline-derived CDR1 and CDR2 are MDHEN and SYDVKM. V lost 2 bases and J 5 bases, leaving 15 bases between the germline ends. The CDR3 extends over 15 amino acids.

The CDR3 region has the DNA TGCGCCAGCAGCCGGCGAGGCACCACAGATACGCAGTATTTT. Its protein product is CASSRRGTTDTQYF. The J gene is TRBJ2-3, the V gene TRBV4-3; D is unresolved. V was clipped by 4 bases and J by 2 bases, with 10 bases between them. This CDR3 has 14 residues. CDR1 LGHNA and CDR2 YSLEER come from the germline V gene.

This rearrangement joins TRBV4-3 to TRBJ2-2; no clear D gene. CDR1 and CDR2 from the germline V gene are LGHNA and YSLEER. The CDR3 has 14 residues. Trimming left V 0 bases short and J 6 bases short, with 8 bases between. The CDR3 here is CASSQDAAPGELFF. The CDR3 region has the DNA TGCGCCAGCAGCCAAGATGCGGCGCCCGGGGAGCTGTTTTTT.

The CDR3 bases are TGTGCCAGCAGCTCTAGCGGGTTACACACCGGGGAGCTGTTTTTT. Translated: CASSSSGLHTGELFF. The V gene is TRBV4-2, the J gene TRBJ2-2, with 8 bases matching TRBD2. CDR3 length equals 15 residues. V dropped 5 bases and J dropped 3; count of bases not matched to a gene: 5. Germline values: CDR1 LGHNA, CDR2 YNFKEQ.

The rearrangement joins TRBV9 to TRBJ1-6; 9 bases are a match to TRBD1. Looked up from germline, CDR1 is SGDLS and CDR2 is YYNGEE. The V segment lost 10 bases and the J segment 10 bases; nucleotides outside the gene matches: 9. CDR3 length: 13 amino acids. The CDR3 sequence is CAASRDRDSPLHF. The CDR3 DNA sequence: TGTGCCGCCAGCCGGGACAGGGACTCACCCCTCCACTTT.

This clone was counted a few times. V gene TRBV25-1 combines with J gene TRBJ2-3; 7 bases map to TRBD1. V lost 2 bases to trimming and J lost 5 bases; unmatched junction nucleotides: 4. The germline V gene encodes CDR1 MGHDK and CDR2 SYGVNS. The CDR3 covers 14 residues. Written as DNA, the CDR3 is TGTGCCAGCAGTGAACACAGGGGAAGAGATACGCAGTATTTT. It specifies CASSEHRGRDTQYF.

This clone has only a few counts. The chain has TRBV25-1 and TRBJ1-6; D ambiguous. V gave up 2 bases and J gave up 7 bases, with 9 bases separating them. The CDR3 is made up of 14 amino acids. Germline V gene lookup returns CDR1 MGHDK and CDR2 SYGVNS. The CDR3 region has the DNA TGTGCCAGCAGTGAAGTATACGGGAATTCACCCCTCCACTTT. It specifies CASSEVYGNSPLHF.

Here the CDR3 DNA reads TGTGCCAGCTCCAGACTAGTTCGGGAGCAGTTCTTC. Translation gives CASSRLVREQFF. This sequence joins TRBV2 and TRBJ2-1; a weak D match, TRBD2 (6 bases). CDR3 size: 12 residues. Germline V gene sequence: CDR1 SNHLY, CDR2 FYNNEI. V was trimmed by 8 bases and J by 10 bases, leaving 15 bases between them.

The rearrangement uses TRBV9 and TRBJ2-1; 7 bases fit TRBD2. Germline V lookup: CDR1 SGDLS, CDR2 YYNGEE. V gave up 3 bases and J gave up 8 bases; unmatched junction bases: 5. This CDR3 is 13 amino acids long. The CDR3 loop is CASSGTSDHEQFF. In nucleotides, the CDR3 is TGTGCCAGCAGCGGTACTAGCGACCATGAGCAGTTCTTC.

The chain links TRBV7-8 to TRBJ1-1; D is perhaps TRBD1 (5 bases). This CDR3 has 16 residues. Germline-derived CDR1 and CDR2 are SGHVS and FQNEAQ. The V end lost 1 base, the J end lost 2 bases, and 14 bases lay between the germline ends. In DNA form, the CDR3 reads TGTGCCAGCAGCTTAGTGGGGGGAGCGGGAAACACTGAAGCTTTCTTT. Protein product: CASSLVGGAGNTEAFF.

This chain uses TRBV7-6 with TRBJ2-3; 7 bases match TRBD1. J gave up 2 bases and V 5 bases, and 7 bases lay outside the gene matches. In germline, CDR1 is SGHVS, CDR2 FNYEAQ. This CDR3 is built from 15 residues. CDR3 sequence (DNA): TGTGCCAGCAGCACTAGGACAGGCCTCACAGATACGCAGTATTTT. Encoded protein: CASSTRTGLTDTQYF.

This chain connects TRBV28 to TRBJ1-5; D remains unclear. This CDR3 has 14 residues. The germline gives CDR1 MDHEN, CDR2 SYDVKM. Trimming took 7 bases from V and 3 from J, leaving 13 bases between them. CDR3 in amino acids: CASMTGLDNQPQHF. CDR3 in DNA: TGTGCCAGCATGACGGGGTTGGACAATCAGCCCCAGCATTTT.

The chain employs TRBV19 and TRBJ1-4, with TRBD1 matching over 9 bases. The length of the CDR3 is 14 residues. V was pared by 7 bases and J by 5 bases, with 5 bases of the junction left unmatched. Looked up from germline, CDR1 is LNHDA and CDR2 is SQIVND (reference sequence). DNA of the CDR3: TGTGCCAGTACGATGGGGACAGGGAATGAAAAACTGTTTTTT. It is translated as CASTMGTGNEKLFF.

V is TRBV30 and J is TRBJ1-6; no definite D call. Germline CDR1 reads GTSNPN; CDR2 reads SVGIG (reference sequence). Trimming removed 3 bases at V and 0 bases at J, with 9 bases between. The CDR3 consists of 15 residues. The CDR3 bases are TGTGCCTGGAGGCCCGTCAGCTCCTATAATTCACCCCTCCACTTT. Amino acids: CAWRPVSSYNSPLHF. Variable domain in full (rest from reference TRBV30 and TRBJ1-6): SQTIHQWPATLVQPVGSPLSLECTVEGTSNPNLYWYRQAAGRGLQLLFYSVGIGQISSEVPQNLSASRPQDRQFILSSKKLLLSDSGFYLCAWRPVSSYNSPLHFGNGTRLTVT.

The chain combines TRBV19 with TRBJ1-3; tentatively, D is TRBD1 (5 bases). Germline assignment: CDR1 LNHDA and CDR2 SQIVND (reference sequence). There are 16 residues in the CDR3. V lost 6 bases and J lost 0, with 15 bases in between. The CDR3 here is CASSLRRQSSGNTIYF. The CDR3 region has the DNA TGTGCCAGTAGCCTTAGAAGACAGTCCTCTGGAAACACCATATATTTT.

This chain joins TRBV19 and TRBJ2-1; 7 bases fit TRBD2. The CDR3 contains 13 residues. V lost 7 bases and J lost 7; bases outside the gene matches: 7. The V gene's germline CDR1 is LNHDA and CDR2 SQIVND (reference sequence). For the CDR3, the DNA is TGTGCCAGTACCGGGAGGCAACAGAATGAGCAGTTCTTC. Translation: CASTGRQQNEQFF.

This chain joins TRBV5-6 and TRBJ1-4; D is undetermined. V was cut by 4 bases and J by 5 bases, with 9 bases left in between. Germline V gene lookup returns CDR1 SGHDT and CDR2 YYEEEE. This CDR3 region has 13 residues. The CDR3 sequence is CASSREGNEKLFF. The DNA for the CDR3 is TGTGCCAGCAGCCGGGAGGGAAATGAAAAACTGTTTTTT.